These 9 T cell receptor beta chains were all obtained from the same sample, sequenced in a study of blood T cell repertoires in COVID-19. TCRdb's table, derived via immunoSEQ multiplex PCR, lists solely in-frame clones and lacks some. The sample contains about 320,000 clones, around 86% of which appear only once. Sequencing was carried out using PBMCs or T cells enriched from blood (not recorded which). Receptors originate from a man aged 55 to 70 who had recovered from COVID-19.

The V and J genes are TRBV28 and TRBJ2-1; D may be TRBD2 (5 bases). Trimming shortened V by 10 bases and J by 6 bases, and 16 bases separated the two germline ends. The CDR3 has 13 residues. The germline V gene encodes CDR1 MDHEN and CDR2 SYDVKM. CDR3 amino acids: CATLRGPVNEQFF. The CDR3 DNA is TGTGCCACTCTGCGCGGGCCCGTCAATGAGCAGTTCTTC.

The chain carries TRBV7-2 and TRBJ2-5; 8 positions agree with TRBD1. Germline V gene lookup returns CDR1 SGHTA and CDR2 FQGNSA. Trimming removed 5 bases from V and 6 bases from J; junction bases left unmatched: 11. The length of the CDR3 is 15 residues. The CDR3 nucleotides read TGTGCCAGCAGCGCTGGGACAGGCGGATTGCAGACCCAGTACTTC. Its protein product is CASSAGTGGLQTQYF.

This clone was observed once. The chain recombines TRBV28 with TRBJ2-2; possibly TRBD2 for D (6 bases). The germline gives CDR1 MDHEN, CDR2 SYDVKM. Trimming shortened V by 2 bases and J by 1 base, and 8 bases separated the two germline ends. This CDR3 region has 15 residues. Here the CDR3 DNA reads TGTGCCAGCAGTTTAGACGGGAGGAACACCGGGGAGCTGTTTTTT. It encodes CASSLDGRNTGELFF.

The chain recombines TRBV24-1 with TRBJ1-1; D remains ambiguous. Between the trimmed V and J ends, which lost 4 bases and 8 bases, there was a span of 4 bases. The CDR3 has 10 amino acids. CDR1 KGHDR and CDR2 SFDVKD come from the germline V gene. The CDR3 coding sequence is TGTGCCACCAGTGACTACGAAGCTTTCTTT. Protein sequence: CATSDYEAFF.

V gene TRBV28 combines with J gene TRBJ1-6; 10 nucleotides line up with TRBD1. J lost 10 bases, V lost 6 bases, and 3 bases had no gene match. This CDR3 has 13 amino acids. Germline V lookup: CDR1 MDHEN, CDR2 SYDVKM. CDR3 nucleotide sequence: TGTGCCAGCAGCAGGGACAGGGGCTCACCCCTCCACTTT. It is translated as CASSRDRGSPLHF.

This sequence joins TRBV28 and TRBJ1-6, with TRBD1 as a possible D gene (6 bases). V lost 3 bases, J lost 7 bases, and 13 bases lay in between. The CDR3 runs to 15 residues. Germline V lookup: CDR1 MDHEN, CDR2 SYDVKM. The CDR3 DNA is TGTGCCAGCAGTTTCCACGACAGGACGAATTCACCCCTCCACTTT. Amino acids: CASSFHDRTNSPLHF.

This chain links TRBV5-6 with TRBJ2-7, with 7 positions matching TRBD1. Germline V gene sequence: CDR1 SGHDT, CDR2 YYEEEE. The trim removed 0 bases at V and 7 bases at J, leaving 4 bases unmatched. The CDR3 runs 13 residues. This CDR3 reads CASSLVVQGEQYF. The CDR3 DNA reads as TGTGCCAGCAGCTTGGTGGTACAGGGGGAGCAGTACTTC.

The chain employs TRBV29-1 and TRBJ2-1; TRBD1 matches 7 bases. Trimming took 6 bases from V and 4 from J; bases not matched to a gene: 12. The CDR3 length is 15 residues. From germline, CDR1 is SQVTM and CDR2 ANQGSEA. CDR3 protein: CSVGLGTETYNEQFF. CDR3 DNA: TGCAGCGTGGGTTTAGGGACAGAGACTTACAATGAGCAGTTCTTC.

The genes are TRBV4-1 and TRBJ2-7; 10 bases align to TRBD1. The CDR3 extends over 14 amino acids. The germline CDR1 and CDR2 sequences are MGHRA and YSYEKL. V was clipped by 5 bases and J by 6 bases; unmatched bases: 7. The CDR3 nucleotides are TGCGCCAGCAGCACCCGGGACAGGGGTAGCGAGCAGTACTTC. As protein: CASSTRDRGSEQYF.